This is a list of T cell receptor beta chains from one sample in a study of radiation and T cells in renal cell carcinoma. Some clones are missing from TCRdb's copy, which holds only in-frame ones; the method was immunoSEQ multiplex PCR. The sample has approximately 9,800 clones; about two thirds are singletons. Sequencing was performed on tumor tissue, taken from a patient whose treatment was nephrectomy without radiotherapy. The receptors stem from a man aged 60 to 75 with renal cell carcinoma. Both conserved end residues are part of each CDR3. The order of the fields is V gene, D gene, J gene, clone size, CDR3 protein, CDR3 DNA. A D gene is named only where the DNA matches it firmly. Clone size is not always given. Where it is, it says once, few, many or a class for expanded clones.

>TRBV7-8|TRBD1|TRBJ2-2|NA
CASSPRTGVNTGELFF
TGTGCCAGCAGCCCCCGGACAGGGGTGAACACCGGGGAGCTGTTTTTT
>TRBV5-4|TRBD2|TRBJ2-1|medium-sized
CASSLSGSSYNEQFF
TGTGCCAGCAGCTTGAGCGGGAGCTCCTACAATGAGCAGTTCTTC
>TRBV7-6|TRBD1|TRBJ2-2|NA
CASSLVMGHRGGTGELFF
TGTGCCAGCAGCTTAGTAATGGGGCACAGGGGTGGCACCGGGGAGCTGTTTTTT
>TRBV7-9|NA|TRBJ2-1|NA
CASSLAPSGSSYNEQFF
TGTGCCAGCAGCTTAGCGCCCTCCGGAAGCTCCTACAATGAGCAGTTCTTC
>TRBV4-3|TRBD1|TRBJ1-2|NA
CASSRDRDYGYTF
TGCGCCAGCAGCCGGGACAGGGACTATGGCTACACCTTC
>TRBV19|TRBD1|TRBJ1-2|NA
CASSTNRGRAHDYTF
TGTGCCAGTAGTACAAACAGGGGGCGAGCTCATGACTACACCTTC
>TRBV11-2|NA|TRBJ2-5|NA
CASSAGLFQETQYF
TGTGCCAGCAGCGCTGGACTGTTCCAAGAGACCCAGTACTTC
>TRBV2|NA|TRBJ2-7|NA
CASSDWQVKYF
TGTGCCAGCAGTGATTGGCAAGTAAAGTACTTC
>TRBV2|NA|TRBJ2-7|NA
CASSVNPTLPYEQYF
TGTGCCAGCAGTGTTAACCCGACACTCCCTTACGAGCAGTACTTC
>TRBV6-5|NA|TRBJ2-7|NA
CASSYSDAYEQYF
TGTGCCAGCAGTTACTCGGATGCCTACGAGCAGTACTTC
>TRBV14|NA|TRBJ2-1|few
CASSQVRTHNEQFF
TGTGCCAGCAGCCAAGTCCGGACTCACAATGAGCAGTTCTTC
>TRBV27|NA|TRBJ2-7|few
CASSPASRYEQYF
TGTGCCAGCAGTCCCGCCTCCCGATACGAGCAGTACTTC
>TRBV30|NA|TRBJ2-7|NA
CAWRQQGRYEQYF
TGTGCCTGGCGGCAACAGGGTCGCTACGAGCAGTACTTC
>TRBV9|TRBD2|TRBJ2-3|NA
CASSVASGSDTQYF
TGTGCCAGCAGCGTAGCCAGCGGGAGTGATACGCAGTATTTT
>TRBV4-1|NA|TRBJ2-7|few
CASSQDKGTPYEQYF
TGCGCCAGCAGCCAAGATAAGGGAACCCCCTACGAGCAGTACTTC
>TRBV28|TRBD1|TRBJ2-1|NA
CASSLQGANRNEQFF
TGTGCCAGCAGTTTACAGGGGGCGAACCGAAATGAGCAGTTCTTC
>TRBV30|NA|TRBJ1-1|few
CAWSNTEAFF
TGTGCCTGGTCGAACACTGAAGCTTTCTTT
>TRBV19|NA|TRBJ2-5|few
CASSTLGMQETQYF
TGTGCCAGTAGCACACTAGGCATGCAAGAGACCCAGTACTTC
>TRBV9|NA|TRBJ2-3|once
CASNIQGERVESTDTQYF
TGTGCCAGCAACATACAGGGCGAGAGGGTCGAAAGCACAGATACGCAGTATTTT
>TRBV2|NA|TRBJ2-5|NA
CASSERRKETQYF
TGTGCCAGCAGTGAAAGGCGGAAAGAGACCCAGTACTTC
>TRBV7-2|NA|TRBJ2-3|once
CASSAFTDTQYF
TGTGCCAGCAGCGCATTCACAGATACGCAGTATTTT
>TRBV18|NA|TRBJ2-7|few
CASSPGSSEQYF
TGTGCCAGCTCACCAGGTAGTTCCGAGCAGTACTTC
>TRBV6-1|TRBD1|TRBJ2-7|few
CASTADRGAYEQYF
TGTGCCAGCACCGCCGACAGGGGGGCCTACGAGCAGTACTTC
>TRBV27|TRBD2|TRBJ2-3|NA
CASSLGLAGYTQYF
TGTGCCAGCAGTTTAGGACTAGCGGGATATACGCAGTATTTT
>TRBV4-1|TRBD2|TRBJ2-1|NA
CASSRGRGGDEQFF
TGCGCCAGCAGCCGGGGGAGGGGTGGCGATGAGCAGTTCTTC
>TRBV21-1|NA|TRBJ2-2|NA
CASSKVAADRTGELFF
TGTGCCAGCAGCAAAGTGGCGGCAGATCGCACCGGGGAGCTGTTTTTT
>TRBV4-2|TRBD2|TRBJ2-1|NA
CASSPWEGGYNEQFF
TGTGCCAGCAGCCCGTGGGAGGGAGGGTACAATGAGCAGTTCTTC
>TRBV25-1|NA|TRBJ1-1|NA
CASTQQGWNTEAFF
TGTGCCAGCACCCAACAGGGATGGAACACTGAAGCTTTCTTT
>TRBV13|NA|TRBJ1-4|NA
CASSPRDRINEKLFF
TGTGCCAGCAGCCCCCGGGACCGAATTAATGAAAAACTGTTTTTT
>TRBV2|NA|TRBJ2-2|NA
CASSEGQTNTGELFF
TGTGCCAGCAGTGAGGGGCAGACGAACACCGGGGAGCTGTTTTTT
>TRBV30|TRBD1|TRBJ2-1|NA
CAWSETGAYNEQFF
TGTGCCTGGAGCGAAACAGGGGCCTACAATGAGCAGTTCTTC
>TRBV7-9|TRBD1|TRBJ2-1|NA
CASSLQGAEYDNEQFF
TGTGCCAGCAGCTTACAGGGGGCTGAGTATGACAATGAGCAGTTCTTC
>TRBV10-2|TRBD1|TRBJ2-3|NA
CASSETGGTDTQYF
TGCGCCAGCAGTGAGACAGGGGGCACAGATACGCAGTATTTT
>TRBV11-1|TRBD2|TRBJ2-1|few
CASSRTSGSGNEQFF
TGTGCCAGCAGCCGGACTAGCGGGAGTGGGAATGAGCAGTTCTTC
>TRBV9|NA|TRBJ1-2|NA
CASSSRGGYTF
TGTGCCAGCAGTTCAAGGGGGGGCTACACCTTC
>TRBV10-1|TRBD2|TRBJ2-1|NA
CAASTSGGYNEQFF
TGCGCCGCTTCGACTAGCGGGGGGTACAATGAGCAGTTCTTC
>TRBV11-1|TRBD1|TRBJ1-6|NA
CASSTGQGDSPLHF
TGTGCCAGCAGCACGGGACAGGGGGATTCACCCCTCCACTTT
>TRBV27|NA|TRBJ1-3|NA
CASWGGVGNTIYF
TGTGCCAGTTGGGGGGGCGTAGGAAACACCATATATTTT
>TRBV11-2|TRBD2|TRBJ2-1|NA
CASSLERGSEQFF
TGTGCCAGCAGCTTAGAGCGCGGGAGTGAGCAGTTCTTC
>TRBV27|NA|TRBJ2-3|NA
CASSLRWSGMTDTQYF
TGTGCCAGCAGTTTACGATGGTCGGGGATGACAGATACGCAGTATTTT
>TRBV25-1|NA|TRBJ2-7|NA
CASNAQGRTYEQYF
TGTGCCAGTAATGCACAGGGTAGGACCTACGAGCAGTACTTC